The rows below give T cell receptor beta chains drawn from one sample of a study of blood T cell repertoires in COVID-19. This table comes from immunoSEQ multiplex PCR, and its TCRdb copy is limited to in-frame clones, with some not included. Among about 370,000 clones listed, about 89% were seen once. The specimen was peripheral blood. The source is a woman in her 30s with COVID-19, enrolled during active disease. CDR3s include the opening cysteine and the closing phenylalanine or tryptophan. Fields, in order: J gene, V gene, D gene, clone size, CDR3 DNA, CDR3 protein. A D gene is named only where the DNA matches it firmly. Not every row has a clone size; where given, it reads once, few, many or a size class.

J: TRBJ2-1
V: TRBV18
D: TRBD1
size: once
DNA: TGTGCCAGCTCACCATGGACAGGGGACAATGAGCAGTTCTTC
CDR3: CASSPWTGDNEQFF

J: TRBJ1-1
V: TRBV21-1
D: .
size: .
DNA: TGTGCCAGCAGCAAATTTCGACAGGGGAACACTGAAGCTTTCTTT
CDR3: CASSKFRQGNTEAFF

J: TRBJ2-1
V: TRBV4-2
D: TRBD2
size: .
DNA: TGTGCCAGCAGCCGAAGACCGGGGGCTAGCGGGGAGACCTACAATGAGCAGTTCTTC
CDR3: CASSRRPGASGETYNEQFF

J: TRBJ1-5
V: TRBV28
D: TRBD1
size: .
DNA: TGTGCCAGCAGTCGGACAGGTCGGGCCCAGCATTTT
CDR3: CASSRTGRAQHF

J: TRBJ1-6
V: TRBV5-1
D: .
size: once
DNA: TGCGCCAGCAGCCCCCGGACAGCTATTAATTCACCCCTCCACTTT
CDR3: CASSPRTAINSPLHF

J: TRBJ2-1
V: TRBV3-1/TRBV3-2
D: TRBD2
size: .
DNA: TGTGCCAGCAGCCAAATTGGTCCTAGCGGGGGGTCGGATGAGCAGTTCTTC
CDR3: CASSQIGPSGGSDEQFF

J: TRBJ1-4
V: TRBV19
D: TRBD1
size: once
DNA: TGTGCCAGTAGTCGTGCCAGGGGGCTAACTAATGAAAAACTGTTTTTT
CDR3: CASSRARGLTNEKLFF

J: TRBJ1-5
V: TRBV6-2/TRBV6-3
D: TRBD1
size: .
DNA: TGTGCCAGCAGTTACTCGAGACTGGGACAGCCAAATCAGCCCCAGCATTTT
CDR3: CASSYSRLGQPNQPQHF

J: TRBJ2-3
V: TRBV11-2
D: .
size: .
DNA: TGTGCCAGCAGCTTAGATCCGAGGGAGCAGTATTTT
CDR3: CASSLDPREQYF

J: TRBJ2-3
V: TRBV5-6
D: .
size: .
DNA: TGTGCCAGCAGCTTGGAGAGAGGGTCTGGCACAGATACGCAGTATTTT
CDR3: CASSLERGSGTDTQYF

J: TRBJ2-6
V: TRBV9
D: TRBD1
size: .
DNA: TGTGCCAGCAGCGTAGGCCCTCTTCAGGGGGCGTCCGGGGCCAACGTCCTGACTTTC
CDR3: CASSVGPLQGASGANVLTF

J: TRBJ2-7
V: TRBV4-1
D: .
size: .
DNA: TGCGCCAGCAGCCAAGGGGAGGCGGGCTCCTACGAGCAGTACTTC
CDR3: CASSQGEAGSYEQYF

J: TRBJ2-7
V: TRBV6-5
D: .
size: .
DNA: TGTGCCAGCGCCCGAGGATCAGGGAATAAGTACTTC
CDR3: CASARGSGNKYF

J: TRBJ1-1
V: TRBV11-2
D: TRBD1
size: .
DNA: TGTGCCAGCAGCGTAACAGGGGTTAGGAACACTGAAGCTTTCTTT
CDR3: CASSVTGVRNTEAFF

J: TRBJ2-1
V: TRBV9
D: .
size: once
DNA: TGTGCCAGCAGCGTAGGGGGCAGGACGACCTACAATGAGCAGTTCTTC
CDR3: CASSVGGRTTYNEQFF

J: TRBJ2-3
V: TRBV24-1
D: .
size: .
DNA: TGTGCCACCAGTGATGCAGCGGAGAAGGATACGCAGTATTTT
CDR3: CATSDAAEKDTQYF

J: TRBJ1-6
V: TRBV7-8
D: .
size: .
DNA: TGTGCCAGCAGCTTAGGGCGGACGGGGGAGCATAATTCACCCCTCCACTTT
CDR3: CASSLGRTGEHNSPLHF

J: TRBJ2-7
V: TRBV24-1
D: TRBD1
size: .
DNA: TGTGCCACCAGTGAGGGGGACAGGGCCTACGAGCAGTACTTC
CDR3: CATSEGDRAYEQYF

J: TRBJ2-7
V: TRBV6-5
D: .
size: .
DNA: TGTGCCAGCAGTTACTTTGGCAGGCTGCACGAGCAGTACTTC
CDR3: CASSYFGRLHEQYF

J: TRBJ1-6
V: TRBV7-2
D: TRBD1
size: once
DNA: TGTGCCAGCAGCTTCCCCCCTGGACAGGGAACCTCACCCCTCCACTTT
CDR3: CASSFPPGQGTSPLHF

J: TRBJ2-7
V: TRBV5-1
D: .
size: once
DNA: TGCGCCAGCAGTGGGGGGGCAATCCACGAGCAGTACTTC
CDR3: CASSGGAIHEQYF

J: TRBJ1-2
V: TRBV24-1
D: TRBD1
size: .
DNA: TGTGCCACCAGTGATCAGGACAGGGCCCCCTATGGCTACACCTTC
CDR3: CATSDQDRAPYGYTF

J: TRBJ1-3
V: TRBV10-2
D: TRBD1
size: .
DNA: TGCGCCAGCAGTGACCCTCATTCTGTGGACAGGGGGGGAAGTAACACCATATATTTT
CDR3: CASSDPHSVDRGGSNTIYF